One and the same sample provided the 3 T cell receptor beta chains below, sequenced in a study of PD-L1 blockade in urothelial cancer. Repertoires were generated with immunoSEQ multiplex PCR, while TCRdb's copy carries only in-frame clones and drops some. The sample has about 38,000 clones, 65% to 85% seen once. This specimen consisted of PBMCs, obtained around atezolizumab (anti-PD-L1) treatment. Source of these receptors: a man in his 60s with urothelial cancer.

The chain is built from TRBV6-1 and TRBJ2-1; 8 bases align to TRBD1. This CDR3 has 15 residues. The trim removed 5 bases at V and 3 bases at J, leaving 6 bases unmatched. Germline values: CDR1 MNHNS, CDR2 SASEGT. DNA of the CDR3: TGTGCCAGCAGTCCTCCGGACAGGGACTACAATGAGCAGTTCTTC. Residues: CASSPPDRDYNEQFF.

V usage is TRBV2 and J usage is TRBJ2-1, with D possibly matching TRBD2 (7 bases). CDR3 size: 14 residues. Germline lookup yields CDR1 SNHLY and CDR2 FYNNEI. Trimming took 3 bases from V and 6 from J, leaving 12 bases between them. The CDR3 DNA reads TGTGCCAGCAGTGACCGGGGGGCTGTCAATGAGCAGTTCTTC. Translation: CASSDRGAVNEQFF.

The V call is TRBV5-6, the J call TRBJ1-4; perhaps TRBD1 as D (6 bases). Germline V CDR1 and CDR2: SGHDT, YYEEEE. The length of the CDR3 is 13 residues. The ends were cut back, 0 bases at V and 8 bases at J, with 8 bases in the middle. Here the CDR3 reads CASSLVTGEKLFF. CDR3 coding DNA: TGTGCCAGCAGCTTGGTGACAGGCGAAAAACTGTTTTTT.